What follows is one TCR beta chain and its context. This entry is derived from a study of blood T cell repertoires in COVID-19. Background on the study: COVID-19 samples from acute and convalescent phases originated in the United States, Italy and Spain. T cells, B-cell-depleted T cells, or PBMCs supplied cDNA or gDNA.

Assay used: immunoSEQ multiplex PCR; TCRdb lists only in-frame clones, some missing. The table has fewer than 350,000 clones, roughly 90% seen once. The V gene's germline CDR1 is LNHDA and CDR2 SQIVND (reference sequence). This CDR3 spans 14 amino acids. J was trimmed by 3 bases and V by 4 bases; bases with no gene match: 4. Within 2 weeks before study entry, exposed participants met a COVID-19 case. The clonotype was recovered from a man aged 40-50 years who had been exposed to COVID-19. This chain links TRBV19 with TRBJ1-2; 8 bases align to TRBD1. The sequenced sample consisted of PBMCs or T cells enriched from blood (not recorded which). The CDR3 sequence: CASSRAGGDYGYTF. CDR3 bases: TGTGCCAGTAGTAGGGCAGGGGGCGACTATGGCTACACCTTC.